Sequencing of this T cell receptor (beta chain) was carried out in a study of CD4 and CD8 cells across lung adenocarcinoma regions. The CDR3 has 14 amino acids. Germline V gives CDR1 SGHRS, CDR2 YFSETQ. The ends were cut back, 0 bases at V and 8 bases at J, with 12 bases in the middle. TCRdb independently ran MiXCR on the PCR reads; one entry per CDR3 protein. The sample carries about 12,000 distinct CDR3 sequences, 40% to 55% recorded once. Sequencing was performed on CD8+ T cells from the margin of a lung tumor. This chain links TRBV5-1 with TRBJ2-1; perhaps TRBD2 as D (5 bases). The sequence was collected from a female donor with lung adenocarcinoma. The CD4 and CD8 labels of this study may be unreliable. CDR3 sequence (DNA): TGCGCCAGCAGCTTGGAGAAACTCGGGGATGAGCAGTTCTTC. It specifies CASSLEKLGDEQFF.